This is a list of T cell receptor beta chains from one sample in a study of T cell responses to AZD1222 COVID-19 vaccine. TCRdb keeps only in-frame clones here, not all; method: immunoSEQ multiplex PCR. This table has some 140,000 clones, approximately 85% appearing once. Material: peripheral blood, obtained 28 days after the second dose of the MenACWY control vaccine. The receptor set was obtained from an adult who received the MenACWY meningococcal vaccine as a control. CDR3s include the opening cysteine and the closing phenylalanine or tryptophan. D genes are given only for firm matches. The size of a clone is reported for some rows only, either as once, few or many, or as a class for expanded clones.

TRBV5-6	TRBJ1-2	.	few	CASSLGPLGAGYTF	TGTGCCAGCAGCTTGGGCCCCCTAGGGGCGGGCTACACCTTC
TRBV4-2	TRBJ2-3	TRBD2	once	CASSQALAVPLYF	TGTGCCAGCAGCCAAGCACTAGCGGTCCCACTGTATTTT
TRBV7-2	TRBJ1-5	.	.	CASSEANQPQHF	TGTGCCAGCAGCGAGGCCAATCAGCCCCAGCATTTT
TRBV18	TRBJ2-3	.	.	CASSPSGDTQYF	TGTGCCAGCTCACCATCAGGAGATACGCAGTATTTT
TRBV11-2	TRBJ2-3	.	.	CASSLDIGLTDTQYF	TGTGCCAGCAGCTTAGATATCGGCCTCACAGATACGCAGTATTTT
TRBV18	TRBJ1-4	TRBD1	.	CASSQDRDELFF	TGTGCCAGCTCACAAGACAGGGACGAACTGTTTTTT
TRBV18	TRBJ1-5	.	.	CASSLQGRGQPQHF	TGTGCCAGCTCACTTCAGGGAAGGGGTCAGCCCCAGCATTTT
TRBV9	TRBJ2-3	TRBD2	once	CASSVNWGEGDTQYF	TGTGCCAGCAGCGTGAACTGGGGGGAGGGAGATACGCAGTATTTT
TRBV19	TRBJ2-5	.	.	CASGTAAQETQYF	TGTGCCAGTGGGACCGCCGCACAAGAGACCCAGTACTTC
TRBV7-8	TRBJ2-2	.	.	CASSSTGELFF	TGTGCCAGCAGCTCCACCGGGGAGCTGTTTTTT
TRBV6-2/TRBV6-3	TRBJ2-3	TRBD2	.	CASSYPLGAGATDTQYF	TGTGCCAGCAGTTACCCTCTTGGAGCGGGAGCGACAGATACGCAGTATTTT
TRBV9	TRBJ1-3	.	.	CASSPDPNSGNTIYF	TGTGCCAGCAGCCCTGACCCAAACTCTGGAAACACCATATATTTT
TRBV18	TRBJ2-1	TRBD2	.	CASSPAGKREANNEQFF	TGTGCCAGCTCACCGGCAGGGAAGCGGGAGGCGAACAATGAGCAGTTCTTC
TRBV5-1	TRBJ1-1	.	.	CASSPDNWDTEAFF	TGCGCCAGCAGCCCGGACAATTGGGACACTGAAGCTTTCTTT
TRBV7-9	TRBJ2-5	TRBD2	.	CASSFSLTSGGRETQYF	TGTGCCAGCAGCTTCTCCTTGACTAGCGGGGGGAGAGAGACCCAGTACTTC
TRBV5-4	TRBJ2-3	TRBD2	.	CASSLAGTSGGTQYF	TGTGCCAGCAGCTTGGCCGGGACTAGCGGGGGAACGCAGTATTTT
TRBV7-2	TRBJ2-5	.	.	CASSPGPWGETQYF	TGTGCCAGCAGCCCGGGACCCTGGGGGGAGACCCAGTACTTC
TRBV19	TRBJ2-7	.	few	CASTAGTNTYEQYF	TGTGCCAGTACCGCGGGGACCAACACCTACGAGCAGTACTTC
TRBV7-9	TRBJ1-1	.	.	CASSIYWTEAFF	TGTGCCAGCAGCATATATTGGACTGAAGCTTTCTTT
TRBV6-2/TRBV6-3	TRBJ1-6	.	.	CASSYSTEYSPLHF	TGTGCCAGCAGTTACTCGACGGAATATTCACCCCTCCACTTT
TRBV5-4	TRBJ2-5	TRBD1	.	CASSPGTGGGETQYF	TGTGCCAGCAGCCCCGGGACAGGGGGCGGAGAGACCCAGTACTTC
TRBV6-5	TRBJ1-5	.	.	CASNDRSGQPQHF	TGTGCCAGCAACGACAGGTCAGGACAGCCCCAGCATTTT
TRBV28	TRBJ2-1	.	.	CASSNSGASEQFF	TGTGCCAGCAGTAATTCAGGGGCCAGTGAGCAGTTCTTC
TRBV6-5	TRBJ1-2	TRBD1	.	CASSSMGQGINYGYTF	TGTGCCAGCAGTTCCATGGGACAGGGCATTAATTATGGCTACACCTTC
TRBV6-5	TRBJ2-5	TRBD1	.	CASSNDRGQYF	TGTGCCAGCAGTAACGACAGGGGCCAGTACTTC
TRBV2	TRBJ2-4	.	.	CASSVERNIQYF	TGTGCCAGCAGTGTGGAGAGAAACATTCAGTACTTC
TRBV5-6	TRBJ1-3	.	.	CASSLPAGNTIYF	TGTGCCAGCAGCTTGCCGGCTGGAAACACCATATATTTT
TRBV2	TRBJ2-2	TRBD2	.	CASSEEGLAGVTGELFF	TGTGCCAGCAGTGAAGAAGGACTAGCGGGGGTTACCGGGGAGCTGTTTTTT
TRBV7-2	TRBJ1-3	.	.	CASSPRVGAGNTIYF	TGTGCCAGCAGCCCCCGGGTGGGGGCTGGAAACACCATATATTTT
TRBV19	TRBJ1-1	TRBD1	.	CASSIARGRSEAFF	TGTGCCAGTAGTATAGCGAGGGGGCGATCTGAAGCTTTCTTT
TRBV4-1	TRBJ2-1	TRBD2	.	CASSQLAGVSSSYNEQFF	TGCGCCAGCAGCCAACTAGCGGGGGTTTCGAGCTCCTACAATGAGCAGTTCTTC
TRBV11-1	TRBJ1-2	.	.	CASSFSRGNYGYTF	TGTGCCAGCAGCTTCTCCAGGGGTAACTATGGCTACACCTTC
TRBV28	TRBJ1-4	.	.	CASSTLIPGEKLFF	TGTGCCAGCAGTACCCTGATCCCCGGTGAAAAACTGTTTTTT
TRBV11-3	TRBJ1-1	TRBD1	once	CASSPFEGANTEAFF	TGTGCCAGCAGCCCTTTTGAGGGGGCGAACACTGAAGCTTTCTTT
TRBV7-7	TRBJ1-1	.	.	CASSLDRAAEAFF	TGTGCCAGCAGCTTAGACAGGGCCGCTGAAGCTTTCTTT
TRBV6-4	TRBJ1-1	.	.	CASSDSSSGLTEAFF	TGTGCCAGCAGTGACTCATCTTCGGGGCTCACTGAAGCTTTCTTT
TRBV5-1	TRBJ2-2	TRBD1	.	CATRTGEFGGELFF	TGCGCCACGAGGACAGGGGAGTTTGGCGGGGAGCTGTTTTTT
TRBV7-2	TRBJ1-2	.	.	CASSLGALGGYTF	TGTGCCAGCAGCTTAGGGGCCCTGGGGGGCTACACCTTC
TRBV9	TRBJ1-4	.	.	CASSVVQGRGEKLFF	TGTGCCAGCAGCGTAGTTCAGGGCAGAGGGGAAAAACTGTTTTTT
TRBV5-1	TRBJ1-1	.	.	CASSPDEGNTEAFF	TGCGCCAGCAGCCCGGACGAGGGGAACACTGAAGCTTTCTTT
TRBV7-2	TRBJ2-7	.	.	CASSFMADISYEQYF	TGTGCCAGCAGCTTCATGGCGGATATCTCCTACGAGCAGTACTTC
TRBV9	TRBJ1-2	.	.	CASSVDSGWNGYTF	TGTGCCAGCAGCGTAGATTCAGGGTGGAATGGCTACACCTTC
TRBV24-1	TRBJ2-1	.	.	CATSPKGGYYNEQFF	TGTGCCACCAGTCCCAAGGGGGGTTACTACAATGAGCAGTTCTTC
TRBV6-1	TRBJ1-1	TRBD1	.	CASSARTGVMNTEAFF	TGTGCCAGCAGTGCAAGGACAGGGGTCATGAACACTGAAGCTTTCTTT
TRBV11-1	TRBJ1-1	.	.	CASSRGVMNTEAFF	TGTGCCAGCAGCCGGGGAGTCATGAACACTGAAGCTTTCTTT
TRBV5-1	TRBJ2-3	.	.	CASSSAGTDTQYF	TGCGCCAGCAGCTCGGCAGGCACAGATACGCAGTATTTT
TRBV15	TRBJ1-1	TRBD1	few	CATSRGVQGGQVAFF	TGTGCCACCAGCAGAGGGGTGCAGGGAGGACAGGTAGCTTTCTTT
TRBV7-8	TRBJ1-6	.	.	CATHPDRVLSSYNSPLHF	TGTGCCACCCACCCGGACAGAGTATTGAGCTCCTATAATTCACCCCTCCACTTT
TRBV19	TRBJ2-5	.	.	CASSELPQETQYF	TGTGCCAGTAGCGAATTACCCCAAGAGACCCAGTACTTC
TRBV27	TRBJ1-2	.	.	CASSQGGYGYTF	TGTGCCAGCAGTCAAGGGGGGTATGGCTACACCTTC
TRBV19	TRBJ1-1	.	.	CASSMATEAFF	TGTGCCAGTAGTATGGCCACTGAAGCTTTCTTT
TRBV29-1	TRBJ1-6	TRBD1	.	CSVGTGGNSPLHF	TGCAGCGTTGGGACAGGGGGTAATTCACCCCTCCACTTT
TRBV14	TRBJ2-3	.	few	CASSQDSGTVPSTQYF	TGTGCCAGCAGCCAAGATTCTGGGACTGTTCCCTCTACGCAGTATTTT
TRBV6-5	TRBJ2-6	TRBD1	.	CAVQGLSGANVLTF	TGTGCCGTACAGGGGCTCTCTGGGGCCAACGTCCTGACTTTC
TRBV10-2	TRBJ1-4	.	once	CASSEGGVDEKLFF	TGCGCCAGCAGTGAGGGTGGGGTTGATGAAAAACTGTTTTTT